These 14 T cell receptor beta chains came from one sample sequenced in a study of early T cells in non-severe SARS-CoV-2 infection. TCRdb redid the calling of the 5' RACE reads with MiXCR, one entry per CDR3 protein. The profile covers around 39,000 distinct CDR3 sequences, with 5% to 5.5% appearing a single time and around 5.8% taken by the ten largest. The sample was whole blood, taken at baseline. All receptors come from an adult who was a healthcare worker with PCR-confirmed SARS-CoV-2 infection or an uninfected control (not recorded which).

The J gene is TRBJ2-1, the V gene TRBV6-2 or TRBV6-3; TRBD2 aligns across 8 bases. The CDR3 is made up of 16 amino acids. J was trimmed by 9 bases and V by 0 bases; bases with no gene match: 10. Germline V lookup: CDR1 MNHEY, CDR2 SVGEGT. The CDR3 protein is CASSYSRGAGVPEQFF. The DNA for the CDR3 is TGTGCCAGCAGTTACTCCCGGGGAGCGGGAGTTCCTGAGCAGTTCTTC.

This clonotype was observed many times. The chain couples TRBV6-1 to TRBJ2-1, with 9 nucleotides matching TRBD2. Germline V lookup: CDR1 MNHNS, CDR2 SASEGT. J lost 7 bases, V lost 6 bases, and 7 bases had no gene match. The CDR3 sequence is 14 residues long. The CDR3: CASRFGTSKNEQFF. In DNA, the CDR3 is TGTGCCAGCAGATTCGGGACTAGCAAAAATGAGCAGTTCTTC.

This clonotype was seen repeatedly, ten times or more. V usage is TRBV4-1 and J usage is TRBJ2-7; 10 nucleotides line up with TRBD1. Trimming cost V 1 base and J 3 bases; bases outside gene matches: 6. Germline-derived CDR1 and CDR2 are MGHRA and YSYEKL. CDR3 length: 16 amino acids. The CDR3 sequence is CASSQAAGTGDYEQYF. In DNA, the CDR3 is TGCGCCAGCAGCCAAGCCGCCGGGACAGGGGACTACGAGCAGTACTTC.

There are many counts of this clonotype. The chain couples TRBV20-1 to TRBJ1-2, with 9 bases aligning to TRBD1. The CDR3 length is 14 residues. Germline V lookup: CDR1 DFQATT, CDR2 SNEGSKA (reference sequence). V shed 4 bases, J shed 5 bases, and the junction held 8 bases outside the gene matches. The CDR3 region is CSAKHTGTGYGYTF. The CDR3 DNA reads TGCAGTGCTAAACACACCGGGACAGGGTATGGCTACACCTTC.

The V and J genes are TRBV11-2 and TRBJ2-7; 9 bases line up with TRBD1. V lost 5 bases, J lost 2 bases, and 7 bases stayed unmatched. Germline-derived CDR1 and CDR2 are SGHAT and FQNNGV. The CDR3 totals 15 residues. Here the CDR3 reads CASSIGTGIAYEQYF. The CDR3 region has the DNA TGTGCCAGCAGCATCGGGACAGGGATCGCCTACGAGCAGTACTTC.

There are many counts of this clonotype. The rearrangement uses TRBV20-1 and TRBJ2-3; no definite D call. Germline lookup yields CDR1 DFQATT and CDR2 SNEGSKA (reference sequence). Trimming left V 5 bases short and J 5 bases short, with 8 bases between. This CDR3 spans 11 amino acids. The CDR3 sequence: CSALRIDTQYF. CDR3 in DNA: TGCAGTGCTTTACGAATAGATACGCAGTATTTT.

This chain uses TRBV4-2 with TRBJ1-5, with D perhaps matching TRBD1 (6 bases). This CDR3 is built from 14 residues. Per germline, CDR1 LGHNA and CDR2 YNFKEQ. V was clipped by 1 base and J by 7 bases, with 11 bases between them. The CDR3 sequence is CASSQGGGGQPQHF. The DNA for the CDR3 is TGTGCCAGCAGCCAAGGGGGGGGCGGACAGCCCCAGCATTTT.

This clonotype was seen only a few times. CDR3 loop: CASSVGFGTEAFF. CDR3 in DNA: TGTGCCAGCAGCGTAGGATTTGGGACGGAAGCTTTCTTT. This rearrangement joins TRBV9 to TRBJ1-1; possible D gene TRBD1, 5 bases. V lost 0 bases, J lost 8 bases, and 11 bases lay in between. This CDR3 contains 13 residues. The germline V gene has CDR1 SGDLS and CDR2 YYNGEE.

This clonotype was found many times. This chain connects TRBV30 to TRBJ2-1, with D unclear. Trimming stripped 2 bases from V and 9 bases from J, with 8 bases between. The CDR3 has 11 amino acids. Germline V gene data show CDR1 as GTSNPN and CDR2 as SVGIG (reference sequence). This CDR3 reads CAWSFRAEQFF. CDR3 DNA: TGTGCCTGGAGTTTCCGCGCTGAGCAGTTCTTC.

This clonotype was observed many times. This rearrangement joins TRBV12-3 or TRBV12-4 to TRBJ2-5; no reliable D call. The CDR3 contains 13 residues. V was clipped by 3 bases and J by 5 bases, with 10 bases between them. CDR3 loop: CASSLLAGETQYF. In DNA form, the CDR3 reads TGTGCCAGCAGTTTGTTAGCTGGGGAGACCCAGTACTTC.

At least ten counts were recorded for this clonotype. The genes are TRBV29-1 and TRBJ2-3, with 7 bases lining up with TRBD2. After removal of 4 bases from V and 1 base from J, the junction contained 2 bases not matched to a gene. Per the germline V gene, CDR1 is SQVTM and CDR2 is ANQGSEA. This CDR3 spans 13 amino acids. The DNA of the CDR3 is TGCAGCGTTGCTGGGAGGGGCACAGATACGCAGTATTTT. Amino acids: CSVAGRGTDTQYF.

This clonotype was recorded at least ten times. The chain is built from TRBV7-9 and TRBJ2-7; 7 bases agree with TRBD1. Trimming removed 2 bases from V and 5 bases from J; junction bases left unmatched: 9. CDR1 is SEHNR, CDR2 FQNEAQ, per germline (reference sequence). The CDR3 sequence is 15 residues long. CDR3 amino acids: CASSLMGTGVNEQYF. The CDR3 nucleotides read TGTGCCAGCAGCTTAATGGGAACAGGGGTGAACGAGCAGTACTTC.

About this clonotype itself: A much larger clone sits a single nucleotide away, making a read error possible. This chain connects TRBV7-2 to TRBJ1-6; D not resolved. With 5 bases removed from V and 10 bases from J, the gap between germline ends came to 15 bases. The germline V gene encodes CDR1 SGHTA and CDR2 FQGNSA. The CDR3 spans 14 residues. CDR3 amino acids: CASSEGPTYSPLHF. The DNA of the CDR3 is TGTGCCAGCAGCGAGGGTCCTACCTACTCACCCCTCCACTTT.

This clonotype was picked up many times. The J gene is TRBJ1-2, the V gene TRBV20-1; weak D call: TRBD1 (5 bases). The V gene's germline CDR1 is DFQATT and CDR2 SNEGSKA (reference sequence). V dropped 5 bases and J dropped 2 bases, with 12 bases sitting between them. The CDR3 loop spans 13 amino acids. CDR3: CSAFPTENYGYTF. CDR3 coding DNA: TGCAGTGCTTTCCCGACAGAGAACTATGGCTACACCTTC.